This is a list of T cell receptor beta chains from one sample in a study of T cell responses to AZD1222 COVID-19 vaccine. Assay used: immunoSEQ multiplex PCR; TCRdb lists only in-frame clones, some missing. Among some 80,000 clones, just over 90% were seen once, and the ten largest hold approximately 3.2%. The material sequenced was peripheral blood, taken 28 days after the second AZD1222 dose. These receptor sequences come from an adult who received the AZD1222 COVID-19 vaccine. Each CDR3 is given with its conserved first and last residue. The order of the fields is V gene, J gene, clone size, D gene, CDR3 protein, CDR3 DNA. A D gene is named only where the DNA matches it firmly. A row's size may be missing; if present it is once, few, many or a size class.

TRBV30,TRBJ2-1,NA,TRBD2,CALSGTSFYNEQFF,TGTGCCCTTTCCGGGACTAGCTTCTACAATGAGCAGTTCTTC
TRBV11-3,TRBJ2-7,NA,TRBD2,CASSSGTSGRTYEQYF,TGTGCCAGCAGCAGTGGGACTAGCGGGAGGACCTACGAGCAGTACTTC
TRBV5-1,TRBJ2-7,NA,NA,CASSLYSAYEQYF,TGCGCCAGCAGCTTGTATTCAGCCTACGAGCAGTACTTC
TRBV6-5,TRBJ2-5,NA,NA,CASSPGWGIRETQYF,TGTGCCAGCAGCCCAGGATGGGGGATACGGGAGACCCAGTACTTC
TRBV5-1,TRBJ1-5,NA,NA,CASSLNGNQPQHF,TGCGCCAGCAGCCTTAACGGCAATCAGCCCCAGCATTTT
TRBV7-9,TRBJ1-2,NA,NA,CASSYRDNYGYTF,TGTGCCAGCAGCTACAGGGATAACTATGGCTACACCTTC
TRBV30,TRBJ1-5,NA,NA,CAWSVSRVDQPQHF,TGTGCCTGGAGTGTATCCAGGGTTGATCAGCCCCAGCATTTT
TRBV10-3,TRBJ2-6,once,NA,CAISDRSGKSSGANVLTF,TGTGCCATCAGTGACCGCAGTGGAAAAAGCTCTGGGGCCAACGTCCTGACTTTC
TRBV5-1,TRBJ2-1,NA,TRBD2,CASSLTGGTSYNEQFF,TGCGCCAGCAGCTTGACGGGGGGGACCTCCTACAATGAGCAGTTCTTC
TRBV4-1,TRBJ2-4,NA,NA,CASSQGRVGDIQYF,TGCGCCAGCAGCCAAGGGAGGGTAGGGGACATTCAGTACTTC
TRBV2,TRBJ2-7,NA,TRBD1,CASSPGQGPREQYF,TGTGCCAGCAGTCCGGGACAGGGCCCCCGGGAGCAGTACTTC
TRBV12-3/TRBV12-4,TRBJ2-5,NA,NA,CASSLNWGETQYF,TGTGCCAGCAGTTTAAACTGGGGGGAGACCCAGTACTTC
TRBV24-1,TRBJ2-1,NA,TRBD2,CATSDPSPNLAGGMNEQFF,TGTGCCACCAGTGATCCTTCGCCCAATTTAGCGGGGGGCATGAATGAGCAGTTCTTC
TRBV5-1,TRBJ1-3,NA,TRBD1,CASSLDRGPGNTIYF,TGCGCCAGCAGCTTGGACAGGGGTCCTGGAAACACCATATATTTT
TRBV24-1,TRBJ1-1,NA,NA,CATSEPPRAGRDTEAFF,TGTGCCACCAGTGAACCCCCTCGGGCAGGGAGGGACACTGAAGCTTTCTTT
TRBV19,TRBJ2-3,NA,NA,CASNAGDTQYF,TGTGCCAGTAATGCGGGAGATACGCAGTATTTT
TRBV27,TRBJ2-3,once,TRBD1,CASSSPGQVIDTQYF,TGTGCCAGCAGTTCCCCGGGACAGGTGATCGATACGCAGTATTTT
TRBV5-6,TRBJ1-1,few,NA,CASSLGASEAFF,TGTGCCAGCAGCTTGGGGGCTAGTGAAGCTTTCTTT
TRBV4-1,TRBJ2-7,NA,NA,CASSHPPGAQPYEQYF,TGCGCCAGCAGCCACCCCCCGGGTGCCCAGCCATACGAGCAGTACTTC
TRBV30,TRBJ1-2,NA,NA,CAPRDGDIHGCTF,TGTGCCCCGAGGGACGGGGACATCCATGGGTGCACCTTC
TRBV27,TRBJ1-4,NA,TRBD1,CASQPGQGLLVNEKLFF,TGTGCCAGCCAACCGGGACAGGGTTTGTTGGTTAATGAAAAACTGTTTTTT
TRBV5-8,TRBJ1-1,once,NA,CASCTGLNTEAFF,TGTGCCAGCTGCACAGGGTTGAACACTGAAGCTTTCTTT
TRBV7-3,TRBJ1-6,NA,TRBD1,CASSSGQGSSPLHF,TGTGCCAGCAGCTCGGGACAGGGGAGTTCACCCCTCCACTTT
TRBV9,TRBJ1-1,NA,NA,CASSVATGRNTEAFF,TGTGCCAGCAGCGTAGCTACCGGGAGAAACACTGAAGCTTTCTTT
TRBV10-3,TRBJ1-1,once,NA,CAIRGRDMNTEAFF,TGTGCCATCAGGGGTCGGGATATGAACACTGAAGCTTTCTTT
TRBV7-3,TRBJ1-2,few,NA,CASSSGSNYGYTF,TGTGCCAGCAGCTCGGGCTCTAACTATGGCTACACCTTC
TRBV24-1,TRBJ2-2,NA,TRBD1,CATSDPGQGATGELFF,TGTGCCACCAGTGACCCAGGACAGGGGGCGACCGGGGAGCTGTTTTTT
TRBV2,TRBJ1-1,NA,NA,CASSEDTWPGNTEAFF,TGTGCCAGCAGTGAGGACACTTGGCCCGGGAACACTGAAGCTTTCTTT
TRBV9,TRBJ2-4,NA,NA,CASSVVRTGAKNIQYF,TGTGCCAGCAGCGTTGTCAGGACTGGAGCCAAAAACATTCAGTACTTC
TRBV19,TRBJ2-7,NA,NA,CATTEPGAYEQYF,TGTGCCACCACCGAGCCAGGGGCCTACGAGCAGTACTTC
TRBV30,TRBJ1-5,NA,TRBD1,CAWRDRGLGPQHF,TGTGCCTGGAGGGACAGGGGGTTAGGGCCCCAGCATTTT
TRBV9,TRBJ2-3,NA,NA,CASSAFGTSPGADTQYF,TGTGCCAGCAGCGCCTTCGGGACCAGTCCTGGGGCAGATACGCAGTATTTT
TRBV6-6,TRBJ1-3,NA,NA,CASSYGQRNTIYF,TGTGCCAGCAGTTACGGACAGCGAAACACCATATATTTT
TRBV28,TRBJ1-2,NA,NA,CASSLGRSYGYTF,TGTGCCAGCAGTTTGGGCAGGAGCTATGGCTACACCTTC
TRBV6-5,TRBJ2-7,NA,TRBD1,CAGRDSRTYEQYF,TGTGCCGGCCGGGACAGCAGAACCTACGAGCAGTACTTC
TRBV20-1,TRBJ1-1,NA,NA,CSESANTEAFF,TGCAGTGAAAGCGCGAACACTGAAGCTTTCTTT
TRBV7-9,TRBJ1-1,NA,NA,CASSKPGLGNTEAFF,TGTGCCAGCAGCAAACCAGGGCTGGGGAACACTGAAGCTTTCTTT